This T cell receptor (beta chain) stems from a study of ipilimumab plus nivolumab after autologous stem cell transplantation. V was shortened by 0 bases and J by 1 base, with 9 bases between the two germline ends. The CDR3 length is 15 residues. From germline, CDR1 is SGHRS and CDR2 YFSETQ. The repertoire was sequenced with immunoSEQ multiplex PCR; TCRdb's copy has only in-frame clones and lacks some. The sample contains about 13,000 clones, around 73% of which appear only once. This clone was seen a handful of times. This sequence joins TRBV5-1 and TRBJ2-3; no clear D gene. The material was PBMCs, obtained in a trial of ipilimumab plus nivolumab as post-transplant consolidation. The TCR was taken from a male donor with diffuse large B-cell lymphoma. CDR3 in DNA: TGCGCCAGCAGCTTGGGGCAGACCCGCACAGATACGCAGTATTTT. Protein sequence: CASSLGQTRTDTQYF.